The 30 T cell receptor beta chains presented below share a single source sample, sequenced in a study of T cells after yellow fever vaccination. MiXCR was run by TCRdb on the 5' RACE reads, yielding one entry per CDR3 protein. The sample gives hundreds of thousands of distinct CDR3 sequences, about 13% of which show up once; over 11% is in the top ten. The sequencing here drew on PBMCs, taken on the day of the yellow fever booster vaccination. The receptors shown here come from a man aged 30 to 39 who received the YFV17D yellow fever vaccine.

In its sample, this clonotype was seen a few times. The chain joins TRBV25-1 to TRBJ2-3; D unclear. Germline CDR1 is MGHDK and CDR2 is SYGVNS. This CDR3 region has 15 residues. Trimming cost V 1 base and J 0 bases, with 8 bases left between them. The chain's CDR3 is CASSEFLASTDTQYF. As DNA, the CDR3 is TGTGCCAGCAGTGAATTTTTAGCTAGCACAGATACGCAGTATTTT.

The table lists this clonotype with a few counts. The V call is TRBV7-8, the J call TRBJ2-3; 9 bases map to TRBD2. There are 18 residues in the CDR3. V was pared by 1 base and J by 1 base, with 9 bases of the junction left unmatched. Germline V gene lookup returns CDR1 SGHVS and CDR2 FQNEAQ. The CDR3 loop reads CASSLGSSGRGRTDTQYF. The CDR3 coding sequence is TGTGCCAGCAGCTTAGGGAGTAGCGGGAGAGGCCGCACAGATACGCAGTATTTT.

This clonotype has more than one count but fewer than ten. The chain links TRBV9 to TRBJ2-7; 16 bases are shared with TRBD2. This CDR3 has 16 amino acids. Germline trimming cut 4 bases from V and 6 bases from J; bases unmatched to any gene: 7. CDR1 and CDR2 from the germline V gene are SGDLS and YYNGEE. As DNA, the CDR3 is TGTGCCAGCAGCCCGGGACTAGCGGGAGGGCTTGGCGAGCAGTACTTC. This codes for CASSPGLAGGLGEQYF.

This rearrangement joins TRBV11-2 to TRBJ2-1, with D hard to call. This CDR3 has 12 amino acids. Germline lookup yields CDR1 SGHAT and CDR2 FQNNGV. V shed 0 bases and J shed 10 bases, with 7 bases lying between them. The CDR3 loop reads CASSLDFGEQFF. CDR3 nucleotides: TGTGCCAGCAGCTTAGACTTTGGGGAGCAGTTCTTC.

The CDR3 DNA reads TGCAGTGCTAGGAAGGGAGCGGGATTAAACGAGCAGTACTTC. Translating gives CSARKGAGLNEQYF. The chain uses TRBV20-1 and TRBJ2-7, with 7 nucleotides matching TRBD2. The CDR3 extends over 14 amino acids. J gave up 5 bases and V 3 bases, and 10 bases lay outside the gene matches. Germline lookup yields CDR1 DFQATT and CDR2 SNEGSKA (reference sequence).

The rearrangement links TRBV7-3 to TRBJ2-7; D may be TRBD2 (6 bases). V lost 5 bases and J lost 2, with 16 bases in between. The V gene's germline CDR1 is SGHTA and CDR2 FQGTGA. This CDR3 region has 15 residues. The CDR3 DNA reads TGTGCCAGCAGCCCGTCTAGCGCTATCCCCTACGAGCAGTACTTC. Amino acid sequence: CASSPSSAIPYEQYF. The entire variable domain, with the rest obtained from reference TRBV7-3 and TRBJ2-7, is as follows: GAGVSQTPSNKVTEKGKYVELRCDPISGHTALYWYRQSLGQGPEFLIYFQGTGAADDSGLPNDRFFAVRPEGSVSTLKIQRTERGDSAVYLCASSPSSAIPYEQYFGPGTRLTVT.

This clonotype was counted a few times. V gene TRBV6-5 combines with J gene TRBJ2-2; D is ambiguous. The germline V gene has CDR1 MNHEY and CDR2 SVGAGI. Trimming cost V 2 bases and J 7 bases, with 11 bases left between them. The CDR3 has 14 amino acids. The CDR3 sequence is CASSYGHDRGELFF. CDR3 nucleotides: TGTGCCAGCAGTTACGGCCACGACCGCGGGGAGCTGTTTTTT.

J is TRBJ2-3 and V is TRBV21-1; the tabulated D call, TRBD1, remains unverified against the DNA. TRBV21-1 is noted as a pseudogene. CDR3 length: 17 amino acids. The DNA of the CDR3 is TGTGCCAGCAGCCTTCATTCGGCAGCGACAGAAACAGATACGCAGTATTTT. Amino acid sequence: CASSLHSAATETDTQYF.

This clonotype has at least ten counts. The gene calls are TRBV7-2 and TRBJ2-6, with a weak D call TRBD2 (6 bases). The germline V and J ends were trimmed by 7 bases and 0 bases, with 7 bases remaining between them. CDR3 size: 14 residues. Germline CDR1 reads SGHTA; CDR2 reads FQGNSA. CDR3 DNA sequence: TGTGCCAGCACCGGGGGCTCTGGGGCCAACGTCCTGACTTTC. Its protein product is CASTGGSGANVLTF.

This clonotype showed up just a few times. The chain carries TRBV12-3 or TRBV12-4 and TRBJ1-1; 10 nucleotides align to TRBD1. V was clipped by 6 bases and J by 7 bases; unmatched bases: 8. The CDR3 contains 14 residues. The CDR3 DNA reads TGTGCCAGCAGGGGGACAGGGGAGCAAGTTGAAGCTTTCTTT. Its protein product is CASRGTGEQVEAFF.

This clonotype occurred a few times. This chain joins TRBV28 and TRBJ2-2; 8 positions match TRBD2. The CDR3 loop spans 16 amino acids. V dropped 8 bases and J dropped 3; count of bases not matched to a gene: 11. CDR1 and CDR2 (germline): MDHEN, SYDVKM. CDR3 residues: CASVPSGLVYTGELFF. The CDR3 coding sequence is TGTGCCAGCGTACCATCGGGACTAGTTTACACCGGGGAGCTGTTTTTT.

This clonotype was found a few times. J is TRBJ2-7 and V is TRBV7-2, with a weak D call TRBD1 (5 bases). Germline lookup yields CDR1 SGHTA and CDR2 FQGNSA. The CDR3 spans 13 residues. V lost 5 bases to trimming and J lost 5 bases, with 13 bases between them. The CDR3 coding sequence is TGTGCCAGCAGCCGCGCCGGACAAAACGAGCAGTACTTC. Translation: CASSRAGQNEQYF.

This clonotype was seen a few times. V is TRBV15 and J is TRBJ2-1; perhaps D is TRBD1 or TRBD2 (5 bases each). Between the trimmed V and J ends, which lost 4 bases and 4 bases, there was a span of 11 bases. The CDR3 runs 14 residues. Germline V gives CDR1 LNHNV, CDR2 YYDKDF (reference sequence). Here the CDR3 reads CATSIGDDYNEQFF. The DNA of the CDR3 is TGTGCCACCAGCATCGGGGACGATTACAATGAGCAGTTCTTC. Full variable domain (missing parts from reference TRBV15 and TRBJ2-1): DAMVIQNPRYQVTQFGKPVTLSCSQTLNHNVMYWYQQKSSQAPKLLFHYYDKDFNNEADTPDNFQSRRPNTSFCFLDIRSPGLGDTAMYLCATSIGDDYNEQFFGPGTRLTVL.

This chain links TRBV27 with TRBJ1-6; perhaps TRBD1 as D (5 bases). CDR1 and CDR2 (germline): MNHEY, SMNVEV (reference sequence). The CDR3 runs 16 residues. Trimming took 4 bases from V and 7 from J, leaving 17 bases between them. The CDR3 DNA reads TGTGCCAGCAGTTCGGCACTCCGTGACAGAAATTCACCCCTCCACTTT. Translating it yields CASSSALRDRNSPLHF.

Of note for this clonotype: This may arise from a read error, as a much more abundant clone is one base away. The J gene is TRBJ2-2, the V gene TRBV24-1, with D unresolved. This CDR3 has 11 residues. Germline V lookup: CDR1 KGHDR, CDR2 SFDVKD. V shed 6 bases and J shed 6 bases, with 4 bases lying between them. Written as DNA, the CDR3 is TGTGCCACCAGTTTCGCCGGGGAGCTGTTTTTT. Its translation: CATSFAGELFF.

This clonotype showed up just a few times. The chain joins TRBV20-1 to TRBJ1-6; unclear D gene. The CDR3 covers 12 residues. From germline, CDR1 is DFQATT and CDR2 SNEGSKA (reference sequence). V dropped 2 bases and J dropped 5 bases, with 4 bases sitting between them. The CDR3 reads CSARQNNSPLHF. CDR3 coding DNA: TGCAGTGCTAGACAGAATAATTCACCCCTCCACTTT.

This clonotype was seen repeatedly, ten times or more. The rearrangement uses TRBV20-1 and TRBJ2-7, with D possibly being TRBD1 (6 bases). V was trimmed by 3 bases and J by 1 base, leaving 13 bases between them. Germline lookup yields CDR1 DFQATT and CDR2 SNEGSKA (reference sequence). The CDR3 covers 14 residues. DNA of the CDR3: TGCAGTGCTAGCACGAGGACAGCGTCCTACGAGCAGTACTTC. Translating gives CSASTRTASYEQYF.

The chain combines TRBV10-1 with TRBJ2-1; TRBD2 aligns across 10 bases. The V gene's germline CDR1 is WNHNN and CDR2 SYGVQD (reference sequence). The CDR3 runs 21 residues. The trim removed 5 bases at V and 10 bases at J, leaving 29 bases unmatched. In DNA form, the CDR3 reads TGCGCCAGCAGTAAGGCTAGGGGAGGGTCCCAAGGGCTAGCGGGAGCCGGCGAGCAGTTCTTC. Its translation: CASSKARGGSQGLAGAGEQFF.

This clonotype was seen only a few times. The genes are TRBV9 and TRBJ2-7, with D maybe TRBD2 (6 bases). The germline V gene has CDR1 SGDLS and CDR2 YYNGEE. The V gene lost 4 bases and the J gene lost 3 bases, with 14 bases spanning the gap. There are 14 residues in the CDR3. CDR3 bases: TGTGCCAGCAGCTCCCAGGAGGGGAGCTACGAGCAGTACTTC. It encodes CASSSQEGSYEQYF.

The chain carries TRBV6-1 and TRBJ1-1; 9 bases are a match to TRBD1. Germline V lookup: CDR1 MNHNS, CDR2 SASEGT. V was pared by 5 bases and J by 0 bases, with 16 bases of the junction left unmatched. There are 19 residues in the CDR3. CDR3 loop: CASSQTRPSRTGVNTEAFF. In nucleotides, the CDR3 is TGTGCCAGCAGTCAAACCCGCCCTTCCCGGACAGGGGTGAACACTGAAGCTTTCTTT.

In its sample, this clonotype was seen a few times. The chain employs TRBV20-1 and TRBJ2-5, with 9 bases matching TRBD1. V lost 3 bases and J lost 5; bases outside the gene matches: 4. The CDR3 totals 13 residues. Germline CDR1 DFQATT, CDR2 SNEGSKA (reference sequence). The CDR3 DNA reads as TGCAGTGCTAGGGGACAGGGTGGGGAGACCCAGTACTTC. Amino acids: CSARGQGGETQYF.

The CDR3 nucleotides are TGTGCCAGCAGTTTATTTCCAGGGGAAGGCTACACCTTC. This gives the protein CASSLFPGEGYTF. J is TRBJ1-2 and V is TRBV27; D possibly corresponds to TRBD1 (6 bases). Germline V gene lookup returns CDR1 MNHEY and CDR2 SMNVEV (reference sequence). With 1 base removed from V and 8 bases from J, the gap between germline ends came to 11 bases. The CDR3 runs to 13 residues.

This clonotype was detected only a few times. The chain is built from TRBV5-4 and TRBJ2-3; 12 bases line up with TRBD2. J gave up 1 base and V 3 bases, and 9 bases lay outside the gene matches. Germline values: CDR1 SGHNT, CDR2 YYREEE (reference sequence). This CDR3 is built from 18 residues. The CDR3 DNA sequence: TGTGCCAGCAGCTCCCGGAGGAGGACTAGCGGGGGCACAGATACGCAGTATTTT. Protein: CASSSRRRTSGGTDTQYF.

This clonotype was detected a few times. The CDR3 loop is CASTVGGFETQYF. CDR3 in DNA: TGTGCCAGCACCGTGGGGGGTTTTGAGACCCAGTACTTC. The chain recombines TRBV5-5 with TRBJ2-5; TRBD2 might be the D (6 bases). V was cut by 6 bases and J by 5 bases, with 14 bases left in between. The CDR3 covers 13 residues. Germline-derived CDR1 and CDR2 are SGHKS and YYEKEE (reference sequence).

The chain links TRBV5-1 to TRBJ2-1; 9 bases align to TRBD2. The CDR3 totals 16 residues. With 0 bases clipped from V and 8 bases from J, the junction kept 9 bases outside the gene matches. Germline V gene lookup returns CDR1 SGHRS and CDR2 YFSETQ. CDR3 in amino acids: CASSLGTSENGYEQFF. The DNA of the CDR3 is TGCGCCAGCAGCTTGGGGACTAGCGAGAACGGCTATGAGCAGTTCTTC.

This clonotype was recorded a few times. This chain links TRBV20-1 with TRBJ1-5; tentative D call: TRBD1 (6 bases). The CDR3 has 14 residues. V shed 6 bases and J shed 0 bases, with 12 bases lying between them. CDR1 is DFQATT and CDR2 is SNEGSKA in the germline V gene (reference sequence). The CDR3 region is CSATQGFSNQPQHF. The CDR3 coding sequence is TGCAGTGCCACACAGGGATTTAGCAATCAGCCCCAGCATTTT.

The chain has TRBV7-2 and TRBJ1-5; 8 bases are shared with TRBD1. Germline CDR1 reads SGHTA; CDR2 reads FQGNSA. After removal of 4 bases from V and 3 bases from J, the junction contained 5 bases not matched to a gene. This CDR3 region has 15 residues. The CDR3 sequence is CASSSSRGHNQPQHF. The DNA for the CDR3 is TGTGCCAGCAGCTCCTCCAGGGGGCACAATCAGCCCCAGCATTTT. The full variable domain, its missing parts supplied by reference TRBV7-2 and TRBJ1-5, is GAGVSQSPSNKVTEKGKDVELRCDPISGHTALYWYRQSLGQGLEFLIYFQGNSAPDKSGLPSDRFSAERTGGSVSTLTIQRTQQEDSAVYLCASSSSRGHNQPQHFGDGTRLSIL.

This clonotype came up a few times. J is TRBJ1-1 and V is TRBV5-1, with D perhaps matching TRBD1 (5 bases). The CDR3 runs 13 residues. CDR1 is SGHRS and CDR2 is YFSETQ in the germline V gene. V was trimmed by 7 bases and J by 2 bases, leaving 12 bases between them. The CDR3 sequence: CASGTTANTEAFF. In nucleotides, the CDR3 is TGCGCCAGCGGAACGACAGCAAACACTGAAGCTTTCTTT.

The V gene is TRBV20-1, the J gene TRBJ2-7; D remains ambiguous. This CDR3 is 12 amino acids long. CDR1 is DFQATT and CDR2 is SNEGSKA in the germline V gene (reference sequence). The ends were cut back, 1 base at V and 6 bases at J, with 10 bases in the middle. The CDR3 coding sequence is TGCAGTGCTAGAGTCAGTGGGCCCGAGCAGTACTTC. Residues: CSARVSGPEQYF.

This clonotype has just a few counts. This chain links TRBV11-2 with TRBJ2-3, with D tentatively TRBD2 (6 bases). CDR1 is SGHAT and CDR2 is FQNNGV in the germline V gene. The germline V and J ends were trimmed by 8 bases and 2 bases, with 20 bases remaining between them. CDR3 length: 16 amino acids. In nucleotides, the CDR3 is TGTGCCAGCGTGGGAATTGTAGCGGTCCTCACAGATACGCAGTATTTT. Translating gives CASVGIVAVLTDTQYF.